This T cell receptor (beta chain) was sequenced in a study of cytotoxic CD8 clonotypes in ibrutinib-treated CLL. This clone has more than one count but fewer than ten. Its matching antigen is unknown. Germline CDR1 LNHDA, CDR2 SQIVND (reference sequence). With 3 bases removed from V and 0 bases from J, the gap between germline ends came to 2 bases. The length of the CDR3 is 12 residues. Study-wide points: Baseline levels of clonality went above those of age-matched healthy donors and moved with circulating CD8+ T-cell counts. Public clonotypes, rarely seen, contracted or held steady on treatment.

Around 2 micrograms of genomic DNA from cryopreserved PBMCs went into TCR beta libraries. Investigators sought sequencing depths of between 1 in 200,000 and 1 in 1 million T cells. Sequenced by immunoSEQ multiplex PCR; TCRdb stores in-frame clones only, minus some. The sample shows about 200,000 clones, approximately 72% of them seen only once. This receptor was obtained from a human donor with chronic lymphocytic leukemia. The input for sequencing was PBMCs, taken after 24 months of ibrutinib treatment. This sequence joins TRBV19 and TRBJ1-1; D gene unclear. The CDR3 loop reads CASSIVNTEAFF. The CDR3 nucleotides read TGTGCCAGTAGTATTGTGAACACTGAAGCTTTCTTT.